This T cell receptor (beta chain) is from a study of blood T cell repertoires in COVID-19. The wider study: From T cells, B-cell-depleted T cells, or PBMCs came the material, which was cDNA or gDNA.

Method: immunoSEQ multiplex PCR; TCRdb's copy keeps in-frame clones and lacks some. The data hold about 190,000 clones, with over 70% observed a single time. Trimming removed 5 bases at V and 8 bases at J, with 19 bases between. Germline V gene sequence: CDR1 MNHNY, CDR2 SVGAGI (reference sequence). This CDR3 has 15 residues. The chain employs TRBV6-6 and TRBJ1-3, with a possible D match to TRBD1 (5 bases). The clonotype originates from a man in his fifties or sixties with acute or convalescent COVID-19. Specimen: peripheral blood. The CDR3 DNA sequence: TGTGCCAGCAGTCGATCAGGCTCCCCGGGGGACACCATATATTTT. It codes for CASSRSGSPGDTIYF.